The clone carrying this T cell receptor (beta chain) was picked up a small number of times. These data are taken from a study of patients and donors after allogeneic stem cell transplantation. The CDR3 contains 18 residues. Trimming at V came to 3 bases and at J to 3 bases, leaving 12 bases not matched to a gene. TCRdb passed the RT-PCR reads through MiXCR, listing each CDR3 protein once. The table has hundreds of thousands of distinct CDR3 sequences, about 37% seen once. This TCR was sampled from a human donor who was either an allogeneic HSCT recipient or a stem cell or donor lymphocyte infusion donor (not recorded which). It is not recorded whose cells these are; they may come from a transplant donor. J is TRBJ2-4 and V is TRBV12-3 or TRBV12-4, with 9 bases matching TRBD2. The sequenced sample was blood, either unsorted or a sorted T cell fraction (not recorded which). Written as DNA, the CDR3 is TGTGCCAGCAGTTTCGATCCTAGCGGGGAGGTGGTCAAAAACATTCAGTACTTC. Translation: CASSFDPSGEVVKNIQYF.